Following are 5 T cell receptor beta chains from one sample sequenced in a study of neoadjuvant anti-PD-1 for oral cavity cancer. As to time point: after neoadjuvant nivolumab, at surgical resection. Method: immunoSEQ multiplex PCR; TCRdb's copy keeps in-frame clones and lacks some. The repertoire holds 9,500 to 15,000 clones, with about 64% as singletons. The sample in question was PBMCs, obtained after nivolumab (anti-PD-1) treatment. The receptors derive from a person aged 40 to 85 with oral cavity squamous cell carcinoma.

This clone occurred a few times. The chain combines TRBV5-4 with TRBJ2-5; the match to TRBD1 covers 8 bases. Germline loops: CDR1 SGHNT, CDR2 YYREEE (reference sequence). The trim removed 3 bases at V and 7 bases at J, leaving 11 bases unmatched. The CDR3 has 15 amino acids. CDR3: CASSSPGQVSRTQYF. The CDR3 DNA reads TGTGCCAGCAGCTCCCCGGGACAGGTTTCAAGGACCCAGTACTTC.

The chain employs TRBV2 and TRBJ1-1; 7 nucleotides align to TRBD1. Germline-derived CDR1 and CDR2 are SNHLY and FYNNEI. This CDR3 spans 14 amino acids. V trimming: 2 bases; J trimming: 5 bases; junction bases outside the gene matches: 5. The CDR3, as DNA: TGTGCCAGCAGTGAACGGGACAGCTTGACTGAAGCTTTCTTT. This translates into CASSERDSLTEAFF.

There are a few counts of this clone. The V gene is TRBV2, the J gene TRBJ1-5; D perhaps matches TRBD1 (5 bases). The CDR3 consists of 12 residues. V was trimmed by 3 bases and J by 8 bases, leaving 8 bases between them. Germline loops: CDR1 SNHLY, CDR2 FYNNEI. The CDR3 nucleotides read TGTGCCAGCAGTGAGGGGCAAGAGCCCCAGCATTTT. The encoded protein is CASSEGQEPQHF.

This clone showed up just a few times. The chain is built from TRBV2 and TRBJ1-2; possible D gene TRBD1, 5 bases. CDR3 length equals 12 residues. V was clipped by 3 bases and J by 6 bases, with 8 bases between them. Germline V gene sequence: CDR1 SNHLY, CDR2 FYNNEI. The DNA of the CDR3 is TGTGCCAGCAGTGACAACAGGCATGGCTACACCTTC. This sequence encodes CASSDNRHGYTF. Using reference TRBV2 and TRBJ1-2 for the parts outside the CDR3, the full variable domain is EPEVTQTPSHQVTQMGQEVILRCVPISNHLYFYWYRQILGQKVEFLVSFYNNEISEKSEIFDDQFSVERPDGSNFTLKIRSTKLEDSAMYFCASSDNRHGYTFGSGTRLTVV.

The chain employs TRBV5-1 and TRBJ1-4, with 8 bases matching TRBD1. Germline CDR1 and CDR2: SGHRS and YFSETQ. V was clipped by 5 bases and J by 7 bases; unmatched bases: 7. CDR3 length equals 14 residues. The DNA of the CDR3 is TGCGCCAGCAGTTCCGGGACAGGTGGTGAAAAACTGTTTTTT. Translating gives CASSSGTGGEKLFF.